Each of the 19 T cell receptor beta chains below was sequenced from the same sample in a study of sequential checkpoint blockade in melanoma. As for treatment: randomized to nivolumab then ipilimumab (arm A) or the reverse (arm B). TCRdb keeps only in-frame clones here, not all; method: immunoSEQ multiplex PCR. The sample holds about 420 clones, 15% to 20% seen once. Sequencing used tumor tissue (inferred from file names), obtained from a patient given nivolumab and ipilimumab in sequence. The source is a human donor with melanoma.

This clone is labeled as medium-sized. V and J are TRBV11-3 and TRBJ2-7, with 10 bases matching TRBD2. Germline lookup yields CDR1 SGHNT and CDR2 YENEEA. The CDR3 spans 16 residues. V trimming: 5 bases; J trimming: 2 bases; junction bases outside the gene matches: 9. The CDR3 DNA is TGTGCCAGCAGCCCCACACTAGCGGGGCGAGCCTACGAGCAGTACTTC. Amino acids: CASSPTLAGRAYEQYF. The complete variable domain, with remaining parts taken from reference TRBV11-3 and TRBJ2-7, reads EAGVVQSPRYKIIEKKQPVAFWCNPISGHNTLYWYLQNLGQGPELLIRYENEEAVDDSQLPKDRFSAERLKGVDSTLKIQPAELGDSAVYLCASSPTLAGRAYEQYFGPGTRLTVT.

The chain uses TRBV19 and TRBJ2-7; possible D gene TRBD1, 6 bases. CDR1 is LNHDA and CDR2 is SQIVND in the germline V gene (reference sequence). The CDR3 runs 14 residues. Trimming stripped 4 bases from V and 5 bases from J, with 15 bases between. The CDR3 sequence is CASSTVQGIHEQYF. The CDR3 DNA reads TGTGCCAGTAGTACGGTACAGGGAATCCACGAGCAGTACTTC.

This clone was counted only a few times. The CDR3 reads CATSRVDRATDTQYF. In nucleotides, the CDR3 is TGTGCCACCAGCAGAGTCGACAGGGCCACAGATACGCAGTATTTT. V usage is TRBV15 and J usage is TRBJ2-3, with TRBD1 matching over 7 bases. Germline V gives CDR1 LNHNV, CDR2 YYDKDF (reference sequence). The CDR3 has 15 amino acids. Losses at the gene ends were 1 base for V and 2 bases for J; bases not matched to a gene: 3.

This clone is large (0.1 to 1%). The genes are TRBV11-3 and TRBJ1-1, with no clear D. This CDR3 contains 14 residues. Trimming removed 1 base at V and 1 base at J, with 7 bases between. Germline CDR1 SGHNT, CDR2 YENEEA. The CDR3 loop reads CASSLGDWNTEAFF. For the CDR3, the DNA is TGTGCCAGCAGCTTAGGTGACTGGAACACTGAAGCTTTCTTT.

Judged by abundance, this clone is medium-sized. J is TRBJ2-2 and V is TRBV11-3, with 11 bases that match TRBD2. Germline V gene data show CDR1 as SGHNT and CDR2 as YENEEA. The CDR3 contains 18 residues. Unmatched junction bases numbered 6, after V lost 3 bases and J lost 0 bases. This CDR3 reads CASSLGLAGGPNTGELFF. The DNA of the CDR3 is TGTGCCAGCAGCTTGGGGCTAGCGGGGGGCCCGAACACCGGGGAGCTGTTTTTT.

The V gene is TRBV14, the J gene TRBJ2-4, with D maybe TRBD1 (5 bases). This CDR3 is 17 amino acids long. Looked up from germline, CDR1 is SGHDN and CDR2 is FVKESK. Trimming shortened V by 6 bases and J by 3 bases, and 21 bases separated the two germline ends. Here the CDR3 reads CASRPPGNRFGKNIQYF. The CDR3, as DNA: TGTGCCAGCAGGCCCCCAGGGAATCGTTTCGGCAAAAACATTCAGTACTTC.

This sequence joins TRBV25-1 and TRBJ2-5; maybe TRBD1 (5 bases). This CDR3 has 17 amino acids. Germline V gene lookup returns CDR1 MGHDK and CDR2 SYGVNS. Deletions cut 3 bases from V and 0 bases from J, with 17 bases between. The CDR3 region is CASSDPRQGAYQETQYF. The CDR3 bases are TGTGCCAGCAGTGATCCCAGACAAGGGGCGTACCAAGAGACCCAGTACTTC.

The chain has TRBV12-5 and TRBJ2-7; the D is unclear. This CDR3 has 11 residues. The germline V and J ends were trimmed by 2 bases and 3 bases, with 2 bases remaining between them. Germline CDR1 is LGHNT and CDR2 is FRNRAP. CDR3 sequence: CASGLIYEQYF. For the CDR3, the DNA is TGTGCTAGTGGTTTGATCTACGAGCAGTACTTC.

In its sample, this clone is medium-sized. V usage is TRBV7-1 and J usage is TRBJ1-2; 7 nucleotides align to TRBD1. TRBV7-1 is noted as an ORF with a role that remains uncertain. Germline trimming cut 5 bases from V and 7 bases from J; bases unmatched to any gene: 7. The CDR3 consists of 13 residues. Here the CDR3 DNA reads TGTGCCAGCAGCCCGGGACAGAGGGGTGGCTACACCTTC. Translated, it gives CASSPGQRGGYTF.

The J gene is TRBJ1-1, the V gene TRBV18, with D possibly matching TRBD1 (5 bases). The V gene lost 5 bases and the J gene lost 0 bases, with 13 bases spanning the gap. The V gene's germline CDR1 is KGHSH and CDR2 LQKENI. This CDR3 comprises 15 residues. This CDR3 reads CASSTAGQLNTEAFF. CDR3 nucleotide sequence: TGTGCCAGCTCAACGGCGGGGCAGCTGAACACTGAAGCTTTCTTT.

This clone was picked up a small number of times. This sequence joins TRBV18 and TRBJ2-2, with D possibly being TRBD1 (6 bases). Trimming pared 3 bases from V and 7 bases from J, leaving 15 bases between. The CDR3 contains 15 residues. The germline CDR1 and CDR2 sequences are KGHSH and LQKENI. The CDR3, as DNA: TGTGCCAGCTCACCCCGGGACACTCCGGGCGGGGAGCTGTTTTTT. Translation: CASSPRDTPGGELFF.

By share, this clone counts as medium-sized (0.01 to 0.1%). The chain is built from TRBV7-6 and TRBJ2-2; 12 bases map to TRBD2. Germline V gives CDR1 SGHVS, CDR2 FNYEAQ. The CDR3 sequence is 18 residues long. The V segment lost 5 bases and the J segment 5 bases; nucleotides outside the gene matches: 12. CDR3 amino acids: CASSALLAGGPGTGELFF. CDR3 coding DNA: TGTGCCAGCAGCGCCCTTCTAGCGGGAGGGCCAGGGACCGGGGAGCTGTTTTTT.

The chain combines TRBV19 with TRBJ1-4; D gene uncertain. Per germline, CDR1 LNHDA and CDR2 SQIVND (reference sequence). Trimming removed 6 bases at V and 0 bases at J, with 8 bases between. The CDR3 has 14 amino acids. CDR3 residues: CASRGSSTNEKLFF. The CDR3 region has the DNA TGTGCCAGTAGAGGTTCCTCAACTAATGAAAAACTGTTTTTT.

This clone is deemed medium-sized. The chain combines TRBV23-1 with TRBJ2-1; 7 positions agree with TRBD2. TRBV23-1 falls under the ORF class, with uncertain function. The CDR3 is made up of 19 amino acids. Trimming cost V 6 bases and J 8 bases; bases outside gene matches: 25. The CDR3 coding sequence is TGCGCCAGCAGACCCGTAGCTGGAGAGAAGCGGGAAGTTTCTGATGAGCAGTTCTTC. The encoded protein is CASRPVAGEKREVSDEQFF.

Judged by abundance, this clone is hyperexpanded. The gene calls are TRBV11-3 and TRBJ1-1; D not certain. CDR3 size: 14 residues. CDR1 is SGHNT and CDR2 is YENEEA in the germline V gene. V lost 4 bases to trimming and J lost 4 bases, with 13 bases between them. CDR3 amino acids: CASSSGPWGTEAFF. DNA for the CDR3: TGTGCCAGCAGCTCTGGGCCTTGGGGCACTGAAGCTTTCTTT.

This clone appeared a few times. The rearrangement links TRBV6-8 to TRBJ1-1; D not certain. The CDR3 is 12 amino acids. Trimming pared 2 bases from V and 8 bases from J, leaving 9 bases between. Germline loops: CDR1 MNHGY, CDR2 SAAAGT. CDR3: CASSYPRGEAFF. The CDR3 DNA reads as TGTGCCAGCAGTTACCCGCGTGGGGAAGCTTTCTTT.

On this clone: Other DNA sequences of this sample code for an identical CDR3. The V gene is TRBV6-8, the J gene TRBJ2-7; a possible D gene is TRBD2 (6 bases). Germline values: CDR1 MNHGY, CDR2 SAAAGT. Trimming pared 4 bases from V and 6 bases from J, leaving 13 bases between. CDR3 length: 13 amino acids. The CDR3 DNA sequence: TGTGCCAGCAGTTCGGGACTTCTAGGCGAGCAGTACTTC. This translates into CASSSGLLGEQYF.

This clone was seen more than once but under ten times. The chain couples TRBV12-2 to TRBJ2-1; the DNA was not compared with TRBD2, the D call given in the table. TRBV12-2 is a pseudogene locus. The CDR3 has 17 residues. For the CDR3, the DNA is TGTGCAAGTCGCGTACAAGTCGGGGGGGTTCCCTGCAATGAGCAGTTCTTC. Its protein is CASRVQVGGVPCNEQFF.

This clone rates as medium-sized. The V gene is TRBV11-3, the J gene TRBJ1-1; D is possibly TRBD1 (5 bases). The CDR3 loop spans 15 amino acids. Trimming left V 3 bases short and J 0 bases short, with 11 bases between. From germline, CDR1 is SGHNT and CDR2 YENEEA. The CDR3 loop is CASSLAGGVNTEAFF. For the CDR3, the DNA is TGTGCCAGCAGCTTGGCCGGAGGGGTGAACACTGAAGCTTTCTTT.